The sequence of this T cell receptor beta chain was determined in a study of T cells in Graves' hyperthyroidism and ophthalmopathy (dated by TCRdb to the late 2010s). For the wider study: Peripheral blood was collected at initial diagnosis, before any treatment. To identify distinguishing TCR V-J signatures, a discovery cohort of around 98 patients was used, comprising roughly 45 with Graves' ophthalmopathy and some 60 with stable Graves' hyperthyroidism. Whether ophthalmopathy could be predicted prospectively was tested in an independent validation cohort made up of 18 to 20 hyperthyroidism patients plus 17 patients who later progressed to ophthalmopathy. For training and testing, the 110 or so patients in the discovery cohort were randomly divided in a 7:3 ratio. In more than 5 Graves' hyperthyroidism patients, the study also compared T-cell repertoires from thyroid tissue with T-cell repertoires from blood. After sampling, hyperthyroidism patients received methimazole starting at 30 mg daily, and ophthalmopathy patients received high-dose intravenous methylprednisolone. According to the paper, TCR Vbeta CDR3 sequencing was carried out on 135 peripheral blood samples, which came from over 40 ophthalmopathy, approximately 72 hyperthyroidism and some 17 progressor patients.

On this clonotype itself: The specificity of this receptor is unknown. Base-call qualities are not available, and no considerably larger clone is one nucleotide away.

Hyperthyroidism patients were newly diagnosed, with disease duration under 2 months, and aged 18 to 65 years. The study excluded patients with uncontrolled infections, other autoimmune diseases, pregnancy or lactation. Diagnoses were established on the basis of clinical symptoms, serum thyroxine and TRAb, thyroid ultrasound, and orbital computed tomography. Blood from progressor patients was drawn when they were first diagnosed with hyperthyroidism, before any ophthalmopathy symptoms appeared. PBMCs were separated from 10 ml of fresh peripheral blood using Ficoll-Paque density gradient centrifugation. Progressor patients were defined as those initially diagnosed with Graves' hyperthyroidism in whom ophthalmopathy developed during follow-up. Total RNA was extracted with Trizol reagent, and quality was checked on an Agilent 2100 Bioanalyzer. The research as a whole found: In validation, the model predicted progression to ophthalmopathy a median of approximately 6.6 months before onset, with roughly 70% sensitivity and about 72% specificity. Most expanded thyroid clonotypes (frequency above 0.001) were also detected in blood, a finding suggesting that blood repertoires may reflect thyroid immune responses. A 13 V-J signature model separated ophthalmopathy from stable hyperthyroidism, with about 90% sensitivity and approximately 81% specificity in cross-validation and 80%/75% in testing. Sample size was not statistically predetermined, and blinding of investigators to group allocation was not performed.

The TCR beta CDR3 regions were amplified from RNA transcripts. The first round of RT-PCR for the TCR CDR3 was performed with the HTBI primer set and the Qiagen OneStep RT-PCR kit. The libraries were constructed in a second round of multiplex PCR and then size-selected and purified. The libraries were sequenced on an Illumina HiSeq2000 using paired-end 100 bp reads. The authors' pipeline ran thus. SOAPnuke was used to process the raw data, removing reads that contained adapters or uncalled bases, had a mean Phred below 15, or lacked an exact match to the constant primer or identifier. High-quality paired reads were merged using COPE v1.2.5, and each unique nucleotide sequence was defined as a clonotype. Clonotypes were aligned to IMGT TRBV, TRBD and TRBJ reference segments using MiTCR v1.1. Only V-J combinations with frequency above 0.0001, covering about 99% of repertoires, were analysed. The TCS score was defined as the ratio of F50 (clonal expansion) to E x V (chaos), calculated using BLOSUM62-based TCRdist between CDR3 peptides within each V-J. Welch's t-statistics and random forest reduced fewer than 600 V-J features to roughly 13, which were used in a naive Bayes classifier (R e1071). TCRdb reworked the public reads: Q25 trimming with fastp, MiXCR clone assembly, productive beta chains retained. Under each unique CDR3 protein, matching rows form one entry showing the most common genes and DNA. Clone size and V and J calls follow TCRdb, not the original study. The sample table lists some 600,000 distinct CDR3 sequences, roughly 14% of them with a count of one. Of the sample, around 5.4% is held by the ten largest clones.

What was sequenced was blood. The clonotype was recovered from a woman aged 25 to 39 with Graves' hyperthyroidism that later progressed to Graves' ophthalmopathy.

The DNA sequence reads TGTGCCAGTAGTATCGGGCAGCTCTCTGGAAACACCATATATTTT. This encodes CASSIGQLSGNTIYF. The V and J genes are TRBV19 and TRBJ1-3, with no reliable assignment of the D segment. Measured from the cysteine to the phenylalanine, the CDR3 is 15 residues long. Left in the record is the CDR3 DNA by itself, 45 bases read in frame from the first base. V is pared back by 3 bases and J by 0 bases, with 9 bases lying between the germline termini. CDR1 LNHDA and CDR2 SQIVND were looked up in the germline V gene (reference sequence).